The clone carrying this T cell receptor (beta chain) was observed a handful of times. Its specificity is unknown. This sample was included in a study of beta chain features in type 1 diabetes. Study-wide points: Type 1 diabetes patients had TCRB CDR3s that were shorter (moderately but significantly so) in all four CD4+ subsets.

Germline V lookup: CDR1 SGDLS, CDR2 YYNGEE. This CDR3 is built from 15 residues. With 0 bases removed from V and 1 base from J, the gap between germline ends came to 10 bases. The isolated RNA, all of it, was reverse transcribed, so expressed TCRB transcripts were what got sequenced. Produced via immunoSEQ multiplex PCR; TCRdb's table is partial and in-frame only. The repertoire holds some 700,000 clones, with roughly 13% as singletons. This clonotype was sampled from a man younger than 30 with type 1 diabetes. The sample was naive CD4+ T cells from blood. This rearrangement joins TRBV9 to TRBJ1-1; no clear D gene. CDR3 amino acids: CASSVAPVGNTEAFF. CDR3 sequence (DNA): TGTGCCAGCAGCGTAGCTCCAGTAGGGAACACTGAAGCTTTCTTT.